The sequence of this TCR beta chain was determined in a study of T cell responses to AZD1222 COVID-19 vaccine. Study-level findings and limits: Donor demographics were predominantly white British with a female majority; clonal diversity may be underestimated. Two doses of AZD1222 preceded a rise in Spike-specific TCR breadth and depth. Repertoires were sampled only after the peak T cell response.

The CDR3 has 14 residues. Assay used: immunoSEQ multiplex PCR; TCRdb lists only in-frame clones, some missing. The sample includes 150,000 to 200,000 clones, more than 80% of them seen just once. In the case of this clone: Its antigen is not identified.

This receptor was taken from an adult in good health. The material sequenced was peripheral blood, taken on day 0 of AZD1222 vaccination. The rearrangement joins TRBV21-1 to TRBJ2-5. TRBV21-1 has pseudogene status. This chain's CDR3 is CASSVPDHQETQYF. CDR3 DNA sequence: TGTGCCAGCAGCGTTCCCGATCACCAAGAGACCCAGTACTTC.